A single sample gave rise to the 30 T cell receptor beta chains below, sequenced in a study of CD8 T cells in ankylosing spondylitis. Study outcomes and limitations: What seemed typical of ankylosing spondylitis blood was a TCR beta motif built from roughly eight highly homologous variants.

Their antigen targets remain unknown. In TCRdb, the 5' RACE reads were re-called with MiXCR into one record per CDR3 protein. The data hold 350,000 to 550,000 distinct CDR3 sequences, with 25% to 30% observed a single time. The specimen sequenced was blood, either unsorted or a sorted T cell fraction (not recorded which). All receptors come from a male donor with ankylosing spondylitis.

In this sample, this clonotype turned up a few times. Here the CDR3 reads CSARRGGLGRRGTEAFF. The CDR3 DNA reads TGCAGTGCTAGAAGAGGGGGCTTGGGCAGGAGGGGGACTGAAGCTTTCTTT. The chain links TRBV20-1 to TRBJ1-1; 7 positions match TRBD1. CDR1 and CDR2 (germline): DFQATT, SNEGSKA (reference sequence). The CDR3 length is 17 residues. V was pared by 2 bases and J by 5 bases, with 17 bases of the junction left unmatched.

The gene calls are TRBV10-3 and TRBJ1-1; TRBD1 matches at 7 bases. The CDR3 sequence is 13 residues long. Trimming at V came to 5 bases and at J to 5 bases, leaving 5 bases not matched to a gene. Germline V gives CDR1 ENHRY, CDR2 SYGVKD. CDR3 protein: CAISWDRETEAFF. The CDR3, as DNA: TGTGCCATCAGTTGGGACAGAGAAACTGAAGCTTTCTTT.

The V and J genes are TRBV7-2 and TRBJ2-1; TRBD2 matches 8 bases. From germline, CDR1 is SGHTA and CDR2 FQGNSA. The CDR3 runs 14 residues. With V trimmed by 8 bases and J by 7 bases, 10 bases remained unmatched. The CDR3, as DNA: TGTGCCAGCTCGGGAGGGCCGGCCGGTAATGAGCAGTTCTTC. This sequence encodes CASSGGPAGNEQFF. The variable domain in full, completed from reference TRBV7-2 and TRBJ2-1, reads GAGVSQSPSNKVTEKGKDVELRCDPISGHTALYWYRQSLGQGLEFLIYFQGNSAPDKSGLPSDRFSAERTGGSVSTLTIQRTQQEDSAVYLCASSGGPAGNEQFFGPGTRLTVL.

This chain connects TRBV6-2 or TRBV6-3 to TRBJ2-7; no clear D. CDR3 size: 16 residues. CDR1 and CDR2 (germline): MNHEY, SVGEGT. Between the trimmed V and J ends, which lost 6 bases and 2 bases, there was a span of 20 bases. The CDR3 reads CASRSLAGDRTYEQYV. In DNA form, the CDR3 reads TGTGCCAGCAGATCCCTGGCAGGAGACCGGACCTACGAGCAGTACGTC.

As concerns this clonotype: A junction end diverges from the germline sequence, so it may reflect a read error. The chain's CDR3 is CASRPPGPPALF. The CDR3 DNA sequence: TGTGCCAGCAGGCCCCCGGGCCCCCCGGCACTCTTC. This chain uses TRBV6-2 or TRBV6-3 with TRBJ2-1, with no clear D. Germline V gene lookup returns CDR1 MNHEY and CDR2 SVGEGT. CDR3 length: 12 amino acids.

The chain combines TRBV5-1 with TRBJ2-2; D possibly corresponds to TRBD2 (5 bases). The V gene lost 4 bases and the J gene lost 8 bases, with 12 bases spanning the gap. This CDR3 region has 13 residues. Germline V gene sequence: CDR1 SGHRS, CDR2 YFSETQ. The CDR3 reads CASSDQTNGELFF. The CDR3 DNA reads TGCGCCAGCAGCGACCAGACTAATGGGGAGCTGTTTTTT.

This clonotype was counted between two and nine times. The CDR3 is CASRLAGVPAGELFF. CDR3 sequence (DNA): TGCGCCAGCAGGCTAGCGGGAGTCCCCGCCGGGGAGCTGTTTTTT. The J gene is TRBJ2-2, the V gene TRBV5-1; 10 bases line up with TRBD2. CDR1 is SGHRS and CDR2 is YFSETQ in the germline V gene. V shed 5 bases, J shed 6 bases, and the junction held 7 bases outside the gene matches. The CDR3 covers 15 residues.

This clonotype was found a few times. The chain recombines TRBV29-1 with TRBJ2-6; TRBD2 aligns across 7 bases. This CDR3 comprises 15 residues. Trimming at V came to 5 bases and at J to 0 bases, leaving 4 bases not matched to a gene. CDR1 is SQVTM, CDR2 ANQGSEA, per germline. The CDR3 coding sequence is TGCAGCGTTCGGGACTACCTCTCTGGGGCCAACGTCCTGACTTTC. The encoded protein is CSVRDYLSGANVLTF.

This rearrangement joins TRBV2 to TRBJ1-5; 9 positions match TRBD1. This CDR3 region has 13 residues. Germline assignment: CDR1 SNHLY and CDR2 FYNNEI. With V trimmed by 4 bases and J by 10 bases, 5 bases remained unmatched. This CDR3 is CASSGTGVQPQHF. DNA for the CDR3: TGTGCCAGCAGTGGGACAGGGGTTCAACCCCAGCATTTT.

This clonotype was seen a few times. J is TRBJ1-4 and V is TRBV12-3 or TRBV12-4, with 7 bases fitting TRBD1. The CDR3 loop spans 18 amino acids. V lost 4 bases to trimming and J lost 8 bases; unmatched junction nucleotides: 19. The CDR3 sequence: CASSSAGTDAMLFEKLFF. The CDR3 coding sequence is TGTGCCAGCAGTTCCGCTGGGACAGACGCGATGTTGTTCGAAAAACTGTTTTTT.

The chain links TRBV3-1 to TRBJ1-1, with no clear D. Per germline, CDR1 LGHDT and CDR2 YNNKEL (reference sequence). Trimming removed 3 bases from V and 3 bases from J, with 5 bases in between. This CDR3 has 12 amino acids. CDR3 nucleotide sequence: TGTGCCAGCAGCCAGACGGACACTGAAGCTTTCTTT. It codes for CASSQTDTEAFF.

The chain combines TRBV5-1 with TRBJ1-6; D unresolved. Germline V gene data show CDR1 as SGHRS and CDR2 as YFSETQ. Trimming cost V 3 bases and J 0 bases, with 13 bases left between them. There are 17 residues in the CDR3. CDR3 DNA: TGCGCCAGCAGCTCCCTTGGAGGCGACTCCTATAATTCACCCCTCCACTTT. Its translation: CASSSLGGDSYNSPLHF. The whole variable domain, remainder taken from reference TRBV5-1 and TRBJ1-6, is KAGVTQTPRYLIKTRGQQVTLSCSPISGHRSVSWYQQTPGQGLQFLFEYFSETQRNKGNFPGRFSGRQFSNSRSEMNVSTLELGDSALYLCASSSLGGDSYNSPLHFGNGTRLTVT.

The V gene is TRBV20-1, the J gene TRBJ2-5; 10 bases agree with TRBD2. The CDR3 length is 15 residues. Germline V CDR1 and CDR2: DFQATT, SNEGSKA (reference sequence). V gave up 0 bases and J gave up 5 bases; unmatched junction bases: 6. The CDR3 nucleotides are TGCAGTGCTAGAGACAGCGGGAGGGCCTGGGAGACCCAGTACTTC. Protein sequence: CSARDSGRAWETQYF.

This clonotype was seen a few times. V usage is TRBV5-1 and J usage is TRBJ2-1; D tentatively reads TRBD1 or TRBD2 (6 bases each). Germline CDR1 SGHRS, CDR2 YFSETQ. V shed 2 bases and J shed 8 bases, with 11 bases lying between them. The CDR3 consists of 13 residues. The CDR3 region has the DNA TGCGCCAGCAGCTTTGGAGGGGGGTATGAGCAGTTCTTC. It yields the protein CASSFGGGYEQFF.

The table lists this clonotype with a few counts. The chain links TRBV15 to TRBJ2-1; 9 bases fit TRBD2. Germline CDR1 and CDR2: LNHNV and YYDKDF (reference sequence). The junction had 16 bases not matched to a gene; V was cut back by 3 bases and J by 16 bases. This CDR3 has 15 amino acids. The CDR3 loop is CATSRGSGSGNERFF. The CDR3 DNA follows: TGTGCCACCAGCAGGGGTAGCGGGAGTGGCAATGAGCGCTTCTTC.

This clonotype appeared many times. A read error may produce the germline difference seen at one junction end. This rearrangement joins TRBV6-2 or TRBV6-3 to TRBJ2-1; 7 bases fit TRBD2. Germline V lookup: CDR1 MNHEY, CDR2 SVGEGT. This CDR3 contains 11 residues. In nucleotides, the CDR3 is TGTGCCAGCAGTTCCCCCGGCGGGAGCCTCTTC. Its translation is CASSSPGGSLF.

This clonotype has a count of ten or more. CDR3: CASSLVLAGVNEQFF. The CDR3 coding sequence is TGTGCCAGCAGCTTAGTCCTAGCGGGAGTTAACGAGCAGTTCTTC. The V gene is TRBV7-8, the J gene TRBJ2-1, with 10 bases aligning to TRBD2. The CDR3 spans 15 residues. V trimming: 1 base; J trimming: 10 bases; junction bases outside the gene matches: 7. From germline, CDR1 is SGHVS and CDR2 FQNEAQ.

Here the CDR3 reads CASSWVSGTGTQPQHF. CDR3 DNA sequence: TGTGCCAGCAGTTGGGTCTCCGGGACAGGGACTCAGCCCCAGCATTTT. The chain joins TRBV12-3 or TRBV12-4 to TRBJ1-5; TRBD1 agrees at 9 bases. Unmatched junction bases numbered 10, after V lost 4 bases and J lost 6 bases. The length of the CDR3 is 16 residues.

This clonotype was counted between two and nine times. V gene TRBV20-1 combines with J gene TRBJ2-1; 11 nucleotides agree with TRBD2. The germline V gene has CDR1 DFQATT and CDR2 SNEGSKA (reference sequence). CDR3 length: 17 amino acids. J lost 2 bases, V lost 5 bases, and 11 bases had no gene match. Here the CDR3 reads CSAGGLGLAGPYNEQFF. For the CDR3, the DNA is TGCAGTGCTGGAGGCCTTGGACTAGCGGGTCCCTACAATGAGCAGTTCTTC.

This chain connects TRBV24-1 to TRBJ2-1, with 13 bases identical to TRBD2. The CDR3 totals 19 residues. V gave up 6 bases and J gave up 0 bases; unmatched junction bases: 10. The germline gives CDR1 KGHDR, CDR2 SFDVKD. The CDR3 nucleotides are TGTGCCACCAGTCCTAGGGGGACTAGCGGGACGTACTCCTACAATGAGCAGTTCTTC. This encodes CATSPRGTSGTYSYNEQFF.

The genes are TRBV10-3 and TRBJ2-3, with TRBD2 matching 11 bases. The V gene end was trimmed by 6 bases and the J gene end by 4 bases; junction bases not matched to a gene: 9. CDR1 and CDR2 from the germline V gene are ENHRY and SYGVKD. The CDR3 sequence is 16 residues long. For the CDR3, the DNA is TGTGCCATCAGCGTAACTAGCGGGAGTCCCGCAGATACGCAGTATTTT. This sequence encodes CAISVTSGSPADTQYF.

The genes are TRBV12-3 or TRBV12-4 and TRBJ2-1, with D uncertain. V lost 6 bases and J 8 bases, leaving 8 bases between the germline ends. The CDR3 is made up of 11 amino acids. CDR3 bases: TGTGCCAGCAGCCCCTCATATGAGCAGTTCTTC. It specifies CASSPSYEQFF.

This clonotype was detected only a few times. The V and J genes are TRBV19 and TRBJ1-2, with 7 bases matching TRBD1. The junction had 2 bases not matched to a gene; V was cut back by 5 bases and J by 2 bases. The CDR3 is 13 residues long. The germline V gene encodes CDR1 LNHDA and CDR2 SQIVND (reference sequence). CDR3: CASSWGQNYGYTF. The CDR3 coding sequence is TGTGCCAGTAGTTGGGGACAGAACTATGGCTACACCTTC.

Only a few counts were recorded for this clonotype. CDR3 bases: TGCGCCAGCAGCCAAGATCATGGGTCTGTTGGAAACACCATATATTTT. Its translation: CASSQDHGSVGNTIYF. The chain recombines TRBV4-1 with TRBJ1-3; unclear D gene. The CDR3 runs to 16 residues. Trimming stripped 0 bases from V and 3 bases from J, with 12 bases between. Germline loops: CDR1 MGHRA, CDR2 YSYEKL.

This clonotype was counted only a few times. The rearrangement joins TRBV20-1 to TRBJ2-6, with D unclear. This CDR3 comprises 14 residues. The V end was cut by 3 bases, the J end by 0 bases, with 6 bases between. Germline V gene sequence: CDR1 DFQATT, CDR2 SNEGSKA (reference sequence). Here the CDR3 reads CSARKSSGANVLTF. In nucleotides, the CDR3 is TGCAGTGCTAGGAAGTCCTCTGGGGCCAACGTCCTGACTTTC.

The chain joins TRBV3-1 to TRBJ2-7, with a tentative D call TRBD1 (5 bases). V was clipped by 2 bases and J by 0 bases, with 20 bases between them. The germline CDR1 and CDR2 sequences are LGHDT and YNNKEL (reference sequence). This CDR3 region has 18 residues. The CDR3 region is CASSQFKTAVSSSYEQYF. CDR3 DNA: TGTGCCAGCAGCCAATTCAAGACAGCCGTATCGAGCTCCTACGAGCAGTACTTC.

This sequence joins TRBV20-1 and TRBJ2-1, with TRBD2 matching 11 bases. The CDR3 extends over 16 amino acids. Germline lookup yields CDR1 DFQATT and CDR2 SNEGSKA (reference sequence). Trimming removed 0 bases from V and 8 bases from J; junction bases left unmatched: 9. The CDR3 loop reads CSARDPLAGGGHEQFF. CDR3 coding DNA: TGCAGTGCTAGAGATCCGCTAGCGGGAGGAGGTCATGAGCAGTTCTTC.

This clonotype appeared a few times. This chain links TRBV7-8 with TRBJ2-7; tentatively, D is TRBD2 (5 bases). The germline CDR1 and CDR2 sequences are SGHVS and FQNEAQ. This CDR3 spans 14 amino acids. Between the trimmed V and J ends, which lost 5 bases and 3 bases, there was a span of 14 bases. The CDR3 spells CASSKESGYYEQYV. The CDR3 region has the DNA TGTGCCAGCAGCAAAGAGTCGGGATACTACGAGCAGTACGTC.

The V gene is TRBV20-1, the J gene TRBJ2-7, with 8 bases aligning to TRBD2. CDR3 length: 14 amino acids. J gave up 0 bases and V 3 bases, and 4 bases lay outside the gene matches. Per the germline V gene, CDR1 is DFQATT and CDR2 is SNEGSKA (reference sequence). Written as DNA, the CDR3 is TGCAGTGCTAGTCCTAGCGGGTTCTCCTACGAGCAGTACTTC. Protein product: CSASPSGFSYEQYF.

This chain joins TRBV2 and TRBJ1-2; no clear D gene. The CDR3 is made up of 11 amino acids. CDR1 is SNHLY, CDR2 FYNNEI, per germline. Deletions cut 6 bases from V and 0 bases from J, with 2 bases between. The DNA of the CDR3 is TGTGCCAGCAGGGCTAACTATGGCTACACCTTC. Protein: CASRANYGYTF. Full variable domain (missing parts from reference TRBV2 and TRBJ1-2): EPEVTQTPSHQVTQMGQEVILRCVPISNHLYFYWYRQILGQKVEFLVSFYNNEISEKSEIFDDQFSVERPDGSNFTLKIRSTKLEDSAMYFCASRANYGYTFGSGTRLTVV.